One and the same sample provided the 20 T cell receptor beta chains below, sequenced in a study of blood T cell repertoires in COVID-19. Assay: immunoSEQ multiplex PCR; the TCRdb copy retains only in-frame clones and omits some. This sample yields 150,000 to 200,000 clones, of which around nine tenths are seen a single time; less than 3.5% belongs to the top ten. Specimen: peripheral blood. These receptors all come from a man in his 70s with acute or convalescent COVID-19.

The rearrangement uses TRBV6-6 and TRBJ1-1; tentative D call: TRBD1 (5 bases). CDR3 length equals 15 residues. The V end lost 0 bases, the J end lost 0 bases, and 8 bases lay between the germline ends. Germline lookup yields CDR1 MNHNY and CDR2 SVGAGI (reference sequence). As DNA, the CDR3 is TGTGCCAGCAGTTACTCGGCAGGGATGAACACTGAAGCTTTCTTT. Amino acids: CASSYSAGMNTEAFF.

J is TRBJ2-5 and V is TRBV12-5, with TRBD2 as a possible D gene (6 bases). Trimming stripped 4 bases from V and 3 bases from J, with 15 bases between. The V gene's germline CDR1 is LGHNT and CDR2 FRNRAP. The CDR3 contains 15 residues. In DNA, the CDR3 is TGTGCTAGTGGTTCTAGGAGGGCGGGCAAAGAGACCCAGTACTTC. Amino acids: CASGSRRAGKETQYF.

CDR3 nucleotides: TGTGCCAGCAGCCCTTTCTACGAGCAGTACTTC. Residues: CASSPFYEQYF. The chain links TRBV11-2 to TRBJ2-7; the D is unclear. The CDR3 consists of 11 residues. CDR1 and CDR2 from the germline V gene are SGHAT and FQNNGV. Trimming left V 5 bases short and J 3 bases short, with 5 bases between. Supplemented by reference TRBV11-2 and TRBJ2-7, the full variable domain reads EAGVAQSPRYKIIEKRQSVAFWCNPISGHATLYWYQQILGQGPKLLIQFQNNGVVDDSQLPKDRFSAERLKGVDSTLKIQPAKLEDSAVYLCASSPFYEQYFGPGTRLTVT.

This chain uses TRBV19 with TRBJ2-5; TRBD1 might be the D (6 bases). CDR1 and CDR2 (germline): LNHDA, SQIVND (reference sequence). The CDR3 is made up of 13 amino acids. Trimming left V 10 bases short and J 3 bases short, with 15 bases between. CDR3 residues: CATKEEGEETQYF. In DNA, the CDR3 is TGTGCCACCAAAGAAGAGGGGGAAGAGACCCAGTACTTC.

This chain connects TRBV2 to TRBJ2-1; TRBD2 aligns across 9 bases. The CDR3 loop spans 13 amino acids. After removal of 4 bases from V and 9 bases from J, the junction contained 4 bases not matched to a gene. Germline CDR1 is SNHLY and CDR2 is FYNNEI. CDR3 sequence: CASSGGRASEQFF. The CDR3 nucleotides are TGTGCCAGCAGTGGCGGGAGGGCCTCTGAGCAGTTCTTC.

CDR3 bases: TGTGCCAGCAGTTACCTGGCCTTGTTACAAGAGACCCAGTACTTC. This sequence encodes CASSYLALLQETQYF. The chain combines TRBV6-2 or TRBV6-3 with TRBJ2-5, with D hard to call. This CDR3 is built from 15 residues. V lost 2 bases, J lost 2 bases, and 12 bases lay in between. CDR1 MNHEY and CDR2 SVGEGT come from the germline V gene.

This clone showed up just once. CDR3: CASRPLETGTYGYTF. Here the CDR3 DNA reads TGCGCCAGCAGGCCGTTGGAGACAGGGACCTATGGCTACACCTTC. The chain uses TRBV5-1 and TRBJ1-2, with 7 bases aligning to TRBD1. J lost 4 bases, V lost 5 bases, and 11 bases had no gene match. Germline V lookup: CDR1 SGHRS, CDR2 YFSETQ. The CDR3 runs to 15 residues.

This chain uses TRBV28 with TRBJ2-2; tentative D call: TRBD1 (5 bases). This CDR3 is built from 13 residues. V was clipped by 6 bases and J by 6 bases, with 11 bases between them. Germline V CDR1 and CDR2: MDHEN, SYDVKM. The CDR3, as DNA: TGTGCCAGCAGCCCCGTGGGGCCCGGGGAGCTGTTTTTT. Translation gives CASSPVGPGELFF.

The chain links TRBV2 to TRBJ1-2, with D uncertain. CDR1 is SNHLY, CDR2 FYNNEI, per germline. V lost 3 bases and J 3 bases, leaving 8 bases between the germline ends. The CDR3 consists of 13 residues. The CDR3, as DNA: TGTGCCAGCAGTGATGAGCAGGACTATGGCTACACCTTC. Protein product: CASSDEQDYGYTF.

The chain's CDR3 is CASTSGMTGINYGYTF. CDR3 DNA: TGTGCCAGCACCTCTGGCATGACAGGGATTAACTATGGCTACACCTTC. The chain is built from TRBV19 and TRBJ1-2; 7 nucleotides align to TRBD1. Germline trimming cut 9 bases from V and 1 base from J; bases unmatched to any gene: 14. The CDR3 contains 16 residues. Germline V gene data show CDR1 as LNHDA and CDR2 as SQIVND (reference sequence). The whole variable domain, remainder taken from reference TRBV19 and TRBJ1-2, is DGGITQSPKYLFRKEGQNVTLSCEQNLNHDAMYWYRQDPGQGLRLIYYSQIVNDFQKGDIAEGYSVSREKKESFPLTVTSAQKNPTAFYLCASTSGMTGINYGYTFGSGTRLTVV.

The chain combines TRBV18 with TRBJ2-1, with a tentative D call TRBD2 (5 bases). The CDR3 is 14 amino acids. The germline V gene has CDR1 KGHSH and CDR2 LQKENI. V was cut by 2 bases and J by 9 bases, with 14 bases left in between. This chain's CDR3 is CASSPAVGGTEQFF. The CDR3 DNA reads TGTGCCAGCTCACCAGCTGTCGGAGGAACTGAGCAGTTCTTC.

V usage is TRBV5-1 and J usage is TRBJ2-3, with 11 bases that match TRBD2. The ends lost 0 bases at V and 1 base at J; junction bases unmatched: 1. CDR1 is SGHRS and CDR2 is YFSETQ in the germline V gene. The CDR3 contains 16 residues. CDR3 residues: CASSLEGLAGTDTQYF. CDR3 DNA sequence: TGCGCCAGCAGCTTGGAGGGACTAGCGGGCACAGATACGCAGTATTTT.

This clone was recorded only once. The CDR3 nucleotides are TGTGCCAGCCAGACAGGGCCGGGGAAACTGTTTTTT. It encodes CASQTGPGKLFF. This chain uses TRBV25-1 with TRBJ1-4; 7 nucleotides align to TRBD1. V shed 8 bases and J 11 bases; nucleotides not matched to a gene: 8. CDR1 and CDR2 (germline): MGHDK, SYGVNS. This CDR3 spans 12 amino acids.

The rearrangement uses TRBV24-1 and TRBJ1-2; D unclear. CDR3 length: 14 amino acids. Per germline, CDR1 KGHDR and CDR2 SFDVKD. V lost 4 bases to trimming and J lost 4 bases, with 12 bases between them. This CDR3 is CATSDPTVTYGYTF. For the CDR3, the DNA is TGTGCCACCAGTGACCCTACAGTTACCTATGGCTACACCTTC.

CDR3 residues: CASSSALGGTEAFF. DNA of the CDR3: TGTGCCAGCAGCTCAGCCCTAGGGGGCACTGAAGCTTTCTTT. The genes are TRBV7-9 and TRBJ1-1; possibly TRBD1 for D (6 bases). The CDR3 spans 14 residues. Per the germline V gene, CDR1 is SEHNR and CDR2 is FQNEAQ (reference sequence). With 4 bases removed from V and 4 bases from J, the gap between germline ends came to 13 bases. The full variable domain, completed using reference TRBV7-9 and TRBJ1-1, is DTGVSQNPRHKITKRGQNVTFRCDPISEHNRLYWYRQTLGQGPEFLTYFQNEAQLEKSRLLSDRFSAERPKGSFSTLEIQRTEQGDSAMYLCASSSALGGTEAFFGQGTRLTVV.

The DNA of the CDR3 is TGTGCCAGCAGCTCGGACACGTTCGGAAACACCATATATTTT. As protein: CASSSDTFGNTIYF. This chain joins TRBV7-6 and TRBJ1-3, with a tentative D call TRBD1 (5 bases). Per germline, CDR1 SGHVS and CDR2 FNYEAQ. V lost 4 bases and J lost 4, with 11 bases in between. The CDR3 length is 14 residues.

J is TRBJ2-5 and V is TRBV28; D perhaps matches TRBD2 (6 bases). CDR3 length equals 14 residues. V was shortened by 7 bases and J by 5 bases, with 17 bases between the two germline ends. Germline CDR1 reads MDHEN; CDR2 reads SYDVKM. The CDR3 loop is CASTSRELPETQYF. The CDR3 region has the DNA TGTGCCAGCACTTCTCGGGAGCTGCCTGAGACCCAGTACTTC.

CDR3 nucleotide sequence: TGTGCCAGCAGCCCAAGACAGGGGGATGGCTACACCTTC. This gives the protein CASSPRQGDGYTF. The chain recombines TRBV5-5 with TRBJ1-2; 9 bases agree with TRBD1. Germline V gene lookup returns CDR1 SGHKS and CDR2 YYEKEE (reference sequence). The V gene end was trimmed by 4 bases and the J gene end by 6 bases; junction bases not matched to a gene: 4. This CDR3 has 13 residues.

The V call is TRBV10-3, the J call TRBJ1-2, with a tentative D call TRBD1 (6 bases). Per the germline V gene, CDR1 is ENHRY and CDR2 is SYGVKD. Trimming took off 10 bases at V and 4 bases at J, with 16 bases between the two ends. The CDR3 covers 13 residues. The CDR3 loop is CASREGGSYGYTF. The CDR3, as DNA: TGTGCCAGCCGGGAGGGGGGAAGCTATGGCTACACCTTC.

The rearrangement uses TRBV11-2 and TRBJ2-1, with 8 bases identical to TRBD1. Germline V CDR1 and CDR2: SGHAT, FQNNGV. The V and J ends lost 6 bases and 6 bases, in that order; junction bases with no gene match: 10. CDR3 size: 15 residues. The CDR3 sequence is CASRPGTGSLNEQFF. The CDR3 DNA sequence: TGTGCCAGCAGACCCGGGACAGGATCTCTCAATGAGCAGTTCTTC.